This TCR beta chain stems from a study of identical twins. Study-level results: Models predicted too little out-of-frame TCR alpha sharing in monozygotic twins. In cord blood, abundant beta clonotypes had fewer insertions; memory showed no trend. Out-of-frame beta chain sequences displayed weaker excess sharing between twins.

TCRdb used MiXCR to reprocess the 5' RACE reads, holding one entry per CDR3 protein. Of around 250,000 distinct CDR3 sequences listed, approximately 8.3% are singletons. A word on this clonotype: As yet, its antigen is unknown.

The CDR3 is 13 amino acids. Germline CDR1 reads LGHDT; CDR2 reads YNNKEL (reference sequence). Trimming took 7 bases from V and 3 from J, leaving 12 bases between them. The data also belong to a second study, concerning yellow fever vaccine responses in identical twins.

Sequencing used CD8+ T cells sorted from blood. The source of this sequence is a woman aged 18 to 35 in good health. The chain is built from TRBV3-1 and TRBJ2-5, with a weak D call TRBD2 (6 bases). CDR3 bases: TGTGCCAGCACCCTAGGAGGGGAAGAGACCCAGTACTTC. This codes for CASTLGGEETQYF.